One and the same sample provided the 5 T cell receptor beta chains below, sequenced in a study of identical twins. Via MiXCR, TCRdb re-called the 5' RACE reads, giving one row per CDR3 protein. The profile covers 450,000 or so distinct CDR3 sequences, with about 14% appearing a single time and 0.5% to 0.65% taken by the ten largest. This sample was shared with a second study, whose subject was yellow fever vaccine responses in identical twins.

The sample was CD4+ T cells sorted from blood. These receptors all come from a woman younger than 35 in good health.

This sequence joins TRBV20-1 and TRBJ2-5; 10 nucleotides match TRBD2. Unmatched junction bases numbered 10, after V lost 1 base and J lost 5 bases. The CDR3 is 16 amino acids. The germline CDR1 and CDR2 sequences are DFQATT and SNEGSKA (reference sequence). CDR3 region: CSARGSGRVKGETQYF. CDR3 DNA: TGCAGTGCTAGAGGAAGCGGGAGGGTAAAAGGGGAGACCCAGTACTTC.

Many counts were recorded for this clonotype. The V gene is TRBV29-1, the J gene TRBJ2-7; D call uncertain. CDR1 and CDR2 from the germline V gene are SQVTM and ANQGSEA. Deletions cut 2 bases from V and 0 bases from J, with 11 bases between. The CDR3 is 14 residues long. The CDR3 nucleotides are TGCAGCGTTGAAATCCCAGAGTTCTCCTACGAGCAGTACTTC. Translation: CSVEIPEFSYEQYF.

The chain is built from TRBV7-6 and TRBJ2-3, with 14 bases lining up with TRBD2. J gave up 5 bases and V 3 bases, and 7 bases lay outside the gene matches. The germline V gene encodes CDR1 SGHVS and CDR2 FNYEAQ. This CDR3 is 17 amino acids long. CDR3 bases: TGTGCCAGCAGCTTTGGGACTAGCGGGAGCATGAGAGATACGCAGTATTTT. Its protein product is CASSFGTSGSMRDTQYF.

In DNA form, the CDR3 reads TGTGCCAGCAGCCGGGGGGGAGAGGGCTACACCTTC. Its protein product is CASSRGGEGYTF. The chain links TRBV27 to TRBJ1-2; a weak D match, TRBD1 (5 bases). The germline CDR1 and CDR2 sequences are MNHEY and SMNVEV (reference sequence). The V gene lost 6 bases and the J gene lost 8 bases, with 13 bases spanning the gap. The CDR3 has 12 amino acids.

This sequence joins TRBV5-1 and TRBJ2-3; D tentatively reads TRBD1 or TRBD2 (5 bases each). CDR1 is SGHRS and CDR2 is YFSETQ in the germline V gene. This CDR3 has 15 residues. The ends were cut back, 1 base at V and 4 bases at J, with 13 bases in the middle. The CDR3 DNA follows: TGCGCCAGCAGCTTGCCCCAGGGAGTTTCAGATACGCAGTATTTT. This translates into CASSLPQGVSDTQYF.